One sample yielded the 2 T cell receptor beta chains listed below, sequenced in a study of tumor-infiltrating lymphocytes in primary liver carcinoma. Constant-region priming of about 520 ng total RNA yielded TCR beta cDNA. Each TCR beta library was derived from three nested multiplex PCR rounds that employed slightly modified ARM-PCR. Researchers ran the first two PCR rounds for ten to eleven cycles each with TRBV1-TRBV30 forward primers and a C-beta reverse primer. TCRdb recomputed calls from the multiplex PCR reads with MiXCR, one row per CDR3 protein. There are about 320,000 distinct CDR3 sequences in the sample; 65% occur only once, and about 9.4% lies in the top ten. RNA was extracted from whole blood without cell sorting, alongside germline DNA. Sequenced material: peripheral blood. These receptors came from a man between 35 and 55 years old with primary liver carcinoma and hepatitis B virus infection.

A word on this clonotype: The missing conserved phenylalanine or tryptophan at the end of this CDR3 makes a read error likely. The DNA is left out, because the CDR3 cannot be placed on it with certainty; the CDR3 is given as TCRdb lists it. This chain uses TRBV12-3 or TRBV12-4 with TRBJ2-3; TRBD2, the D gene given by the table, was not confirmed from the DNA. The CDR3 extends over 14 residues, inclusive of both ends. This chain's CDR3 is CASNGLAGTDTRYS.

With respect to this clonotype: This may be a read error, as it is one base from a much larger clone. The genes are TRBV12-3 or TRBV12-4 and TRBJ2-1; tentatively, D is TRBD2 (6 bases). V lost 7 bases and J lost 13, with 17 bases in between. This CDR3 is built from 12 residues. CDR3 amino acids: CASNAAGLRQFF. CDR3 DNA sequence: TGTGCCAGCAACGCTGCGGGGCTCCGACAGTTCTTC.